This TCR beta chain was captured by sequencing in a study of early T cells in non-severe SARS-CoV-2 infection. This clonotype was found many times. Germline loops: CDR1 DFQATT, CDR2 SNEGSKA (reference sequence). CDR3 size: 15 residues. V lost 6 bases and J lost 2, with 16 bases in between. The protocol attached unique molecular identifiers to individual cDNA molecules. TCRdb processed the 5' RACE reads anew with MiXCR; each CDR3 protein has one entry. In the table there are about 83,000 distinct CDR3 sequences, about 13% of which are singletons. This receptor was identified in an adult who was a healthcare worker with PCR-confirmed SARS-CoV-2 infection or an uninfected control (not recorded which). V usage is TRBV20-1 and J usage is TRBJ1-4, with D perhaps TRBD1 (5 bases). The specimen sequenced was whole blood. The CDR3 DNA reads TGCAGTGCCACTAGGGGCCGGGGTACTAATGAAAAACTGTTTTTT. Amino acid sequence: CSATRGRGTNEKLFF.